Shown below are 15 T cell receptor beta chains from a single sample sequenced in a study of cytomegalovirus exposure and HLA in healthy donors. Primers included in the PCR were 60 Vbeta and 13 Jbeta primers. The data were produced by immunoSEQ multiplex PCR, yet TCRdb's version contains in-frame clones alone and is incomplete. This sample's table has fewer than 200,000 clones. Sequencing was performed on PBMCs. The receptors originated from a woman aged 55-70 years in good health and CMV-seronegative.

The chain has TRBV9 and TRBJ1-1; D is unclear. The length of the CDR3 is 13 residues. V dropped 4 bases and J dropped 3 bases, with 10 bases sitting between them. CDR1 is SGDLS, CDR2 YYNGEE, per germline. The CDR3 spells CASSPNSYTEAFF. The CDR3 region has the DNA TGTGCCAGCAGCCCGAACAGCTACACTGAAGCTTTCTTT.

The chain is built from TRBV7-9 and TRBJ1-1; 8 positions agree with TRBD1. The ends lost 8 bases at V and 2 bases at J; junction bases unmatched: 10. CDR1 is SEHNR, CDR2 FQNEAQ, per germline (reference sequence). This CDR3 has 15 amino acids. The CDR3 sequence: CASLPRGTGNTEAFF. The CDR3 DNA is TGTGCCAGCCTACCGAGGGGGACAGGTAACACTGAAGCTTTCTTT.

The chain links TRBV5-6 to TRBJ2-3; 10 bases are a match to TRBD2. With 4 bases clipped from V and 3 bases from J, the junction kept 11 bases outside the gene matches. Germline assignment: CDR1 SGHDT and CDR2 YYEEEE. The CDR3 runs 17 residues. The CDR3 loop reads CASSSLASGGLTDTQYF. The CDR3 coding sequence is TGTGCCAGCAGCAGCCTGGCTAGCGGGGGACTAACAGATACGCAGTATTTT.

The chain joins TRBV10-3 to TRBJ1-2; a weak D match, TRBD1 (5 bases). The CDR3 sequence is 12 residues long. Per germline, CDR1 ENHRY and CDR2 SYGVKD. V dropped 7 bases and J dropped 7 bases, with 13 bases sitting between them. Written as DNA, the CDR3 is TGTGCCATCACCCAAAGGGGATTTGGCTACACCTTC. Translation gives CAITQRGFGYTF.

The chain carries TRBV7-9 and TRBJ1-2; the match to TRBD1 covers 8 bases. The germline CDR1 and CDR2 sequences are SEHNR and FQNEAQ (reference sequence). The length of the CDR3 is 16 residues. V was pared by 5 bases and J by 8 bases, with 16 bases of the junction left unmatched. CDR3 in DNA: TGTGCCAGCAGCCCTCCGGGACAGGTCACAACCTCGGGCTACACCTTC. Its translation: CASSPPGQVTTSGYTF.

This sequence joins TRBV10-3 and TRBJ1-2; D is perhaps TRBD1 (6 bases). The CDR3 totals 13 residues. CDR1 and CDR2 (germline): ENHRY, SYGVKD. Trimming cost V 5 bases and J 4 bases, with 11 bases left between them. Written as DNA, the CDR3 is TGTGCCATCAGTCAACAGGGAGCCTATGGCTACACCTTC. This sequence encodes CAISQQGAYGYTF.

The CDR3 DNA is TGTGCCAGCAGCTTAGGTCAGGGACTGGGATCCTACGAGCAGTACTTC. It yields the protein CASSLGQGLGSYEQYF. This rearrangement joins TRBV7-9 to TRBJ2-7, with D possibly being TRBD2 (6 bases). With 1 base removed from V and 1 base from J, the gap between germline ends came to 14 bases. The CDR3 has 16 amino acids. Germline CDR1 and CDR2: SEHNR and FQNEAQ (reference sequence).

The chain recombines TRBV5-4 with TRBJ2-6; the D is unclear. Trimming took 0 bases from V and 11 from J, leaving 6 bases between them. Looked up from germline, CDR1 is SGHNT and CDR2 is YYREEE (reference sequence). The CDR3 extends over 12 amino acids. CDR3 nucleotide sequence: TGTGCCAGCAGCTTGGGAGCTTACGTCCTGACTTTC. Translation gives CASSLGAYVLTF.

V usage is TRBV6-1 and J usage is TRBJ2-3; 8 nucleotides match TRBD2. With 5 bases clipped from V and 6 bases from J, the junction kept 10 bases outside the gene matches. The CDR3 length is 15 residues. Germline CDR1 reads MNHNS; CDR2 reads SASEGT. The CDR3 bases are TGTGCCAGCAGTCCCCACGGGGGGGCCAGCGATACGCAGTATTTT. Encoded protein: CASSPHGGASDTQYF.

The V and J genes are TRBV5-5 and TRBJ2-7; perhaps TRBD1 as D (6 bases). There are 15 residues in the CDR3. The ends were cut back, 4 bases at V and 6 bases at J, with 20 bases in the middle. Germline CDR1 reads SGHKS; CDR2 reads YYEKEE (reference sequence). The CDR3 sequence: CASSRDRTSRGEQYF. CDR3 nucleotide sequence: TGTGCCAGCAGCCGAGACAGGACAAGCAGGGGCGAGCAGTACTTC.

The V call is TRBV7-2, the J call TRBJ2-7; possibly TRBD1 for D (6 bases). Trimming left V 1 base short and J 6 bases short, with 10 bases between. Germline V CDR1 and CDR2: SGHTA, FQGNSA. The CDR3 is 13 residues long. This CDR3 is CASSLGTGFEQYF. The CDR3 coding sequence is TGTGCCAGCAGCTTAGGAACAGGGTTCGAGCAGTACTTC. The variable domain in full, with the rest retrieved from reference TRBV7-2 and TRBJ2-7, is GAGVSQSPSNKVTEKGKDVELRCDPISGHTALYWYRQSLGQGLEFLIYFQGNSAPDKSGLPSDRFSAERTGGSVSTLTIQRTQQEDSAVYLCASSLGTGFEQYFGPGTRLTVT.

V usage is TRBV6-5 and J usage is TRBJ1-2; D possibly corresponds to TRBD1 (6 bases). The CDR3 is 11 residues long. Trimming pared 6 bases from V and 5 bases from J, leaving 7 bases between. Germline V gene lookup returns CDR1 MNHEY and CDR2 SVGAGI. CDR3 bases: TGTGCCAGCAGGGGGGCTTATGGCTACACCTTC. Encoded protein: CASRGAYGYTF.

CDR3 nucleotides: TGTGCCAGCAGCAAGGACAGTTCCTATAATTCACCCCTCCACTTT. It codes for CASSKDSSYNSPLHF. The chain has TRBV11-3 and TRBJ1-6; a possible D gene is TRBD1 (6 bases). V lost 5 bases and J lost 1, with 9 bases in between. Germline assignment: CDR1 SGHNT and CDR2 YENEEA. CDR3 length: 15 residues.

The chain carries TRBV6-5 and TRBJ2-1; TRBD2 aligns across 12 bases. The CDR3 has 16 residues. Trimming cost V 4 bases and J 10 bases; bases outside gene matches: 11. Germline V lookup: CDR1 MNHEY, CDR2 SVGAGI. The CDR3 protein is CASSSRLAGVRREQFF. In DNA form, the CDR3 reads TGTGCCAGCAGTTCCCGACTAGCGGGAGTAAGACGAGAGCAGTTCTTC.

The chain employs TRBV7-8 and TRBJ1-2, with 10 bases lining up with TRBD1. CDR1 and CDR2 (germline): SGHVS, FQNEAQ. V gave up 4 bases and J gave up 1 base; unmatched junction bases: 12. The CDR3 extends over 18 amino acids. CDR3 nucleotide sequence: TGTGCCAGCAGCTACTGGGACAGGGGAAGATTGGGTAACTATGGCTACACCTTC. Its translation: CASSYWDRGRLGNYGYTF.